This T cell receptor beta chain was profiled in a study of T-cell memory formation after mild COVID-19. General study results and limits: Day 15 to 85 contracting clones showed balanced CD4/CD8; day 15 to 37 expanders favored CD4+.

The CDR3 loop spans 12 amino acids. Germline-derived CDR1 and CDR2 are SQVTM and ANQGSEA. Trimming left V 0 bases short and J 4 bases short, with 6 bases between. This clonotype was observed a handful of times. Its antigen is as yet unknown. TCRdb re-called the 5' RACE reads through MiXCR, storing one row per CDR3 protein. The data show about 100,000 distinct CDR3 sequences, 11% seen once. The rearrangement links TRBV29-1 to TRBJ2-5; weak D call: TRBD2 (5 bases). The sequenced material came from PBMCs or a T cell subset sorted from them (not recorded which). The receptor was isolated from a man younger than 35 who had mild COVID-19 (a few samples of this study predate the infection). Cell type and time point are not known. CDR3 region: CSVEDRGETQYF. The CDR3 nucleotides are TGCAGCGTTGAAGATCGGGGAGAGACCCAGTACTTC. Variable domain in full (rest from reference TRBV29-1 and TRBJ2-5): SAVISQKPSRDICQRGTSLTIQCQVDSQVTMMFWYRQQPGQSLTLIATANQGSEATYESGFVIDKFPISRPNLTFSTLTVSNMSPEDSSIYLCSVEDRGETQYFGPGTRLLVL.